The present T cell receptor (beta chain) was sequenced within a study of blood T cells in healthy people across ages. This clonotype occurred a few times. Germline CDR1 LGHNA, CDR2 YSLEER. V was cut by 2 bases and J by 5 bases, with 10 bases left in between. The CDR3 has 13 residues. Primers used in a second PCR of roughly 6 to 11 cycles were a sample-barcoded 5' primer and a J-beta primer mix. TCRdb used MiXCR to reprocess the 5' RACE reads, holding one entry per CDR3 protein. The sample has around 1,000,000 distinct CDR3 sequences; 20% to 25% are singletons. These data were also filed under a second study, of T cells of mothers and their children. From that report: TCR recombination output is shaped by thymic selection similarly in related and unrelated pairs.

The receptor's source is a girl under 10 years old in good health. Material for sequencing was blood. V usage is TRBV4-3 and J usage is TRBJ2-7, with D maybe TRBD2 (5 bases). CDR3 nucleotides: TGCGCCAGCAGCCAAAGGGAGAACAACGAGCAGTACTTC. Encoded protein: CASSQRENNEQYF.